These T cell receptor beta chains were read from a single sample in a study of blood T cell repertoires in COVID-19. Repertoires were generated with immunoSEQ multiplex PCR, while TCRdb's copy carries only in-frame clones and drops some. The table shows roughly 250,000 clones, with around nine tenths occurring only once. Source material: peripheral blood. Receptor source: a woman between 35 and 50 years old who had recovered from COVID-19. CDR3s include the opening cysteine and the closing phenylalanine or tryptophan. A D gene is named only where the DNA matches it firmly. Some rows mark clone size as missing; the rest say once, few, many or name a class of expanded clone.

CASSPYGQGFYGYTF	TGTGCCAGCAGCCCCTACGGACAGGGATTCTATGGCTACACCTTC	TRBJ1-2	TRBD1	.	TRBV3-1/TRBV3-2
CASSLGGLLTDTQYF	TGTGCCAGCAGCTTGGGCGGGCTACTAACAGATACGCAGTATTTT	TRBJ2-3	.	once	TRBV11-2
CASSVARGAETQYF	TGTGCCAGCAGCGTAGCGCGGGGGGCGGAGACCCAGTACTTC	TRBJ2-5	TRBD2	.	TRBV9
CASSACTDREDDTEAFF	TGCGCCAGCAGCGCTTGTACCGACAGGGAGGATGACACTGAAGCTTTCTTT	TRBJ1-1	TRBD1	.	TRBV10-1
CASSWGGSYNEQFF	TGTGCCAGCAGTTGGGGGGGCTCCTACAATGAGCAGTTCTTC	TRBJ2-1	TRBD2	few	TRBV6-2/TRBV6-3
CASSQVVLGGREPDTQYF	TGTGCCAGCAGCCAAGTGGTTCTTGGCGGGAGGGAGCCAGATACGCAGTATTTT	TRBJ2-3	TRBD2	.	TRBV3-1/TRBV3-2
CASSSEDGNTIYF	TGTGCCAGCAGTTCAGAGGATGGAAACACCATATATTTT	TRBJ1-3	.	.	TRBV6-2/TRBV6-3
CSVEGRDRGSKNIQYF	TGCAGCGTTGAAGGACGGGACAGGGGTTCTAAAAACATTCAGTACTTC	TRBJ2-4	TRBD1	.	TRBV29-1
CASSPASGAQYF	TGTGCCAGCAGTCCAGCTAGCGGTGCGCAGTATTTT	TRBJ2-3	TRBD2	.	TRBV2
CATSRGASGSTDTQYF	TGTGCCACCAGCAGAGGGGCGAGCGGGAGCACAGATACGCAGTATTTT	TRBJ2-3	.	.	TRBV15
CASSLGQASSYEQYF	TGCGCCAGCAGCTTGGGACAGGCGAGCTCCTACGAGCAGTACTTC	TRBJ2-7	.	.	TRBV5-1
CASSSNLAGGPRWSYEQYF	TGCGCCAGCAGTTCGAACCTAGCGGGGGGGCCGCGATGGTCCTACGAGCAGTACTTC	TRBJ2-7	TRBD2	.	TRBV10-2
CASSPPENYGYTF	TGTGCCAGCAGCCCGCCTGAGAACTATGGCTACACCTTC	TRBJ1-2	.	.	TRBV7-9
CASSQPTGTNTGELFF	TGCGCCAGCAGCCAACCCACCGGGACGAACACCGGGGAGCTGTTTTTT	TRBJ2-2	.	.	TRBV4-1
CASSFSYYNEQFF	TGTGCCAGCAGCTTCTCTTATTACAATGAGCAGTTCTTC	TRBJ2-1	.	.	TRBV7-2
CASTLLTLITDTQYF	TGTGCCAGCACCTTGTTGACTCTTATCACAGATACGCAGTATTTT	TRBJ2-3	.	.	TRBV11-2
CSVLIPGMGYGYTF	TGCAGCGTTCTTATACCCGGGATGGGCTATGGCTACACCTTC	TRBJ1-2	.	.	TRBV29-1
CASGLDSLVHEQYF	TGTGCTAGTGGTTTGGACAGCCTGGTCCACGAGCAGTACTTC	TRBJ2-7	.	.	TRBV12-5
CAWSKALGGYEQYF	TGTGCCTGGAGTAAGGCCCTAGGGGGTTACGAGCAGTACTTC	TRBJ2-7	.	.	TRBV30
CASRGANTEAFF	TGTGCCAGCAGGGGGGCGAACACTGAAGCTTTCTTT	TRBJ1-1	.	.	TRBV25-1
CASSGGWDRAGTDTQYF	TGTGCCAGCAGTGGGGGATGGGACAGGGCTGGCACAGATACGCAGTATTTT	TRBJ2-3	TRBD1	.	TRBV25-1
CASSLSRLAVNTQYF	TGTGCCAGCAGTTTATCGAGGCTAGCGGTGAATACGCAGTATTTT	TRBJ2-3	TRBD2	.	TRBV27
CASSYSTTSGNYEQYF	TGTGCCAGCAGTTACTCGACAACTAGCGGGAACTACGAGCAGTACTTC	TRBJ2-7	TRBD2	.	TRBV6-5
CASSIVGRRDTQYF	TGTGCCAGTAGTATAGTGGGCCGGAGGGATACGCAGTATTTT	TRBJ2-3	.	.	TRBV19
CASSYSTWGGSTYEQYF	TGTGCCAGCAGTTACTCGACGTGGGGAGGTTCGACCTACGAGCAGTACTTC	TRBJ2-7	.	.	TRBV6-2/TRBV6-3
CATSSLVGTEAFF	TGTGCCACCAGCAGTTTAGTTGGTACTGAAGCTTTCTTT	TRBJ1-1	.	.	TRBV15
CAWIQGTYGYTF	TGTGCCTGGATTCAGGGAACCTATGGCTACACCTTC	TRBJ1-2	.	.	TRBV30
CASSPRGGTSTDTQYF	TGTGCCAGCAGCCCTCGGGGGGGAACTAGCACAGATACGCAGTATTTT	TRBJ2-3	TRBD2	.	TRBV11-2
CASSFQNYGYTF	TGTGCCAGCAGTTTCCAGAACTATGGCTACACCTTC	TRBJ1-2	.	few	TRBV28
CASSRDRGESPLHF	TGTGCCAGTAGTCGCGACAGGGGGGAGTCACCCCTCCACTTT	TRBJ1-6	TRBD1	.	TRBV19
CASSPTGQLYGYTF	TGTGCCAGCAGCCCGACGGGACAGCTCTATGGCTACACCTTC	TRBJ1-2	TRBD1	.	TRBV5-5
CASSQAVGGTDTQYF	TGCGCCAGCAGCCAAGCGGTGGGGGGGACAGATACGCAGTATTTT	TRBJ2-3	TRBD2	.	TRBV4-3
CASSPGSNTGELFF	TGTGCTAGCAGTCCCGGTTCGAACACCGGGGAGCTGTTTTTT	TRBJ2-2	.	once	TRBV7-7
CASSQDGTAYGYTF	TGTGCCAGCAGCCAAGATGGGACAGCTTATGGCTACACCTTC	TRBJ1-2	TRBD1	few	TRBV4-2
CASSPSFGRADEQYF	TGTGCCAGCAGCCCCAGTTTTGGGAGAGCCGACGAGCAGTACTTC	TRBJ2-7	.	few	TRBV5-4
CASSAGTHLAGGPETQYF	TGTGCCAGCTCAGCAGGGACTCATCTAGCGGGAGGGCCGGAGACCCAGTACTTC	TRBJ2-5	TRBD2	.	TRBV5-4
CASSPGGRNGYTF	TGTGCCAGCAGCCCAGGGGGGAGAAATGGCTACACCTTC	TRBJ1-2	TRBD1	.	TRBV27
CATSDNTGRSAGELFF	TGTGCCACCAGTGATAATACAGGGAGAAGTGCCGGGGAGCTGTTTTTT	TRBJ2-2	.	.	TRBV24-1
CASSARQGNQPQHF	TGTGCCAGCAGCGCGCGACAGGGGAATCAGCCCCAGCATTTT	TRBJ1-5	TRBD1	.	TRBV7-8